Presented here are 5 T cell receptor beta chains from one specimen sequenced in a study of CD8+CD57+ T cells in acquired aplastic anemia. For sequencing, patients were chosen who had shown expansion of CD8+CD57+ cells by flow cytometry. The use of genomic DNA as template underpinned the TCR beta VDJ and CDR3 profiling. TCRdb analysed the reads with MiXCR anew, one entry per CDR3 protein. This sample yields about half a million distinct CDR3 sequences, of which around 32% are seen a single time; 0.7% to 1% belongs to the top ten. The sequenced sample was sorted CD4+, CD8+, or CD8+CD57+ T cells (not recorded which) from PBMCs. These receptors came from a human donor with aplastic anemia.

This clonotype appeared many times. This sequence joins TRBV7-2 and TRBJ1-2, with TRBD1 as a possible D gene (6 bases). This CDR3 spans 15 amino acids. Trimming stripped 3 bases from V and 6 bases from J, with 17 bases between. The germline V gene has CDR1 SGHTA and CDR2 FQGNSA. For the CDR3, the DNA is TGTGCCAGCAGCTTCTCGTGGGGGGCGGGAGATGGCTACACCTTC. As protein: CASSFSWGAGDGYTF.

This sequence joins TRBV27 and TRBJ2-5; D might be TRBD1 or TRBD2, each matching 6 bases. Trimming took 7 bases from V and 3 from J, leaving 15 bases between them. The CDR3 consists of 14 residues. Germline CDR1 and CDR2: MNHEY and SMNVEV (reference sequence). The CDR3 here is CASKRSRGEETQYF. The CDR3 DNA sequence: TGTGCCAGCAAGCGATCAAGGGGGGAAGAGACCCAGTACTTC.

This clonotype was counted at least ten times. The chain recombines TRBV5-1 with TRBJ1-6; D perhaps matches TRBD1 (5 bases). Trimming left V 6 bases short and J 8 bases short, with 15 bases between. The CDR3 spans 14 residues. Germline V gene data show CDR1 as SGHRS and CDR2 as YFSETQ. The CDR3 DNA sequence: TGCGCCAGCACCATCGGGACGCCAGATTCACCCCTCCACTTT. As protein: CASTIGTPDSPLHF.

This chain uses TRBV29-1 with TRBJ1-1; a possible D gene is TRBD1 (5 bases). The CDR3 covers 12 residues. From germline, CDR1 is SQVTM and CDR2 ANQGSEA. V gave up 6 bases and J gave up 1 base, with 9 bases separating them. The CDR3 is CSVRDWNTEAFF. CDR3 coding DNA: TGCAGCGTCAGGGATTGGAACACTGAAGCTTTCTTT.

There are many counts of this clonotype. The CDR3 protein is CASSIEGGTDTQYF. Written as DNA, the CDR3 is TGTGCCAGTAGTATTGAGGGGGGGACAGATACGCAGTATTTT. The rearrangement joins TRBV19 to TRBJ2-3; possible D gene TRBD2, 7 bases. V lost 3 bases and J lost 3, with 10 bases in between. In germline, CDR1 is LNHDA, CDR2 SQIVND (reference sequence). The CDR3 is made up of 14 amino acids.